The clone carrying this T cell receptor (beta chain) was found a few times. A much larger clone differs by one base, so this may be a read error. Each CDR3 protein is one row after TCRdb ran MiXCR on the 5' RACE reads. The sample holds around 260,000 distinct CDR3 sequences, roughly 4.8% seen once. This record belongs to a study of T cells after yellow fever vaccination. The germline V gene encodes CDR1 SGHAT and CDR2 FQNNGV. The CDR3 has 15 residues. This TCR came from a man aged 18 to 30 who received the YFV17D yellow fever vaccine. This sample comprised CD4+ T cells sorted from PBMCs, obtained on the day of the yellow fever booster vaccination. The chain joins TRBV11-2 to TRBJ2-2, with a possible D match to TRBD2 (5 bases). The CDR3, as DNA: TGTGCCTGCAGCTTAATTGCCTCTCGGGGCGGGGAGCTGTTTTTT. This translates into CACSLIASRGGELFF.